Below are 24 T cell receptor beta chains sequenced from a single sample in a study of identical twins. One entry per CDR3 protein, called by TCRdb with MiXCR from the 5' RACE reads. The top ten hold roughly 14% of the sample, which has some 760,000 distinct CDR3 sequences, around a sixth seen once. This sample also appeared in a second study, on T cells expressing NK-cell markers.

Sequenced sample: PBMCs. The source is a woman younger than 30 in good health.

This clonotype was counted a few times. The rearrangement links TRBV7-9 to TRBJ2-7; maybe TRBD1 (5 bases). From germline, CDR1 is SEHNR and CDR2 FQNEAQ (reference sequence). The CDR3 loop spans 13 amino acids. V gave up 4 bases and J gave up 3 bases, with 10 bases separating them. The CDR3: CASSWGSNYEQYF. CDR3 in DNA: TGTGCCAGCAGCTGGGGCAGTAACTACGAGCAGTACTTC.

This clonotype was observed a few times. The V and J genes are TRBV6-6 and TRBJ1-5; TRBD1 aligns across 9 bases. V was clipped by 5 bases and J by 6 bases; unmatched bases: 2. The length of the CDR3 is 13 residues. The germline V gene encodes CDR1 MNHNY and CDR2 SVGAGI (reference sequence). The DNA of the CDR3 is TGTGCCAGCAGTAACAGGGGGCCTCAGCCCCAGCATTTT. This translates into CASSNRGPQPQHF.

This clonotype was seen only a few times. This chain joins TRBV6-1 and TRBJ1-6, with D uncertain. The CDR3 consists of 17 residues. The germline V gene encodes CDR1 MNHNS and CDR2 SASEGT. V lost 9 bases, J lost 0 bases, and 18 bases lay in between. The CDR3 protein is CASSGDIQSSYNSPLHF. The CDR3, as DNA: TGTGCCAGTTCCGGCGACATCCAAAGCTCCTATAATTCACCCCTCCACTTT.

The genes are TRBV29-1 and TRBJ2-7; maybe TRBD2 (6 bases). V lost 0 bases, J lost 6 bases, and 9 bases lay in between. Per the germline V gene, CDR1 is SQVTM and CDR2 is ANQGSEA. This CDR3 comprises 12 residues. CDR3 coding DNA: TGCAGCGTTGAAGACCAGGGAGGCGAGCAGTACTTC. Its translation: CSVEDQGGEQYF.

This clonotype was picked up a small number of times. This chain joins TRBV7-2 and TRBJ2-7; D might be TRBD1 or TRBD2, each matching 6 bases. This CDR3 has 14 residues. CDR1 and CDR2 (germline): SGHTA, FQGNSA. V lost 2 bases and J 9 bases, leaving 17 bases between the germline ends. CDR3 protein: CASSLSGASASQYF. CDR3 DNA: TGTGCCAGCAGCTTATCGGGGGCCTCAGCATCGCAGTACTTC.

This clonotype was seen a few times. The chain has TRBV7-2 and TRBJ2-5; D not certain. This CDR3 is 13 amino acids long. Germline V gene lookup returns CDR1 SGHTA and CDR2 FQGNSA. Deletions cut 7 bases from V and 4 bases from J, with 13 bases between. The DNA of the CDR3 is TGTGCCAGCACACGTTCCACGGGAGAGACCCAGTACTTC. Its translation is CASTRSTGETQYF.

Worth noting for this clonotype: The junction and the germline gene differ at one end; a read error may be behind it. V is TRBV6-1 and J is TRBJ2-5; 7 nucleotides agree with TRBD2. The CDR3 totals 16 residues. Germline CDR1 MNHNS, CDR2 SASEGT. Here the CDR3 DNA reads TGTGCCAGCACCGATGTGGCCGCGGGAGACCAGGAGACCCAGTACTTC. As protein: CASTDVAAGDQETQYF.

This clonotype was seen more than once but under ten times. This chain joins TRBV20-1 and TRBJ2-3; 11 bases match TRBD1. CDR1 is DFQATT, CDR2 SNEGSKA, per germline (reference sequence). The ends lost 3 bases at V and 4 bases at J; junction bases unmatched: 9. The CDR3 is 16 amino acids. CDR3: CSARGWDRGFADTQYF. As DNA, the CDR3 is TGCAGTGCTAGGGGATGGGACAGGGGGTTTGCAGATACGCAGTATTTT.

This clonotype occurred many times. The chain has TRBV27 and TRBJ1-1, with D unresolved. The CDR3 is 16 amino acids. Trimming took 6 bases from V and 1 from J, leaving 18 bases between them. Germline CDR1 and CDR2: MNHEY and SMNVEV (reference sequence). In nucleotides, the CDR3 is TGTGCCAGCAGCCCCGCGCGGGCAGCGAGGAACACTGAAGCTTTCTTT. Its translation: CASSPARAARNTEAFF.

This clonotype was counted only a few times. The chain uses TRBV20-1 and TRBJ2-2; 11 positions match TRBD2. J was trimmed by 3 bases and V by 3 bases; bases with no gene match: 6. The CDR3 length is 16 residues. The germline V gene encodes CDR1 DFQATT and CDR2 SNEGSKA (reference sequence). CDR3 in DNA: TGCAGTGCTAGTCTAGCGGGAGGACAATACACCGGGGAGCTGTTTTTT. Its translation is CSASLAGGQYTGELFF.

The rearrangement uses TRBV20-1 and TRBJ2-7; tentatively, D is TRBD2 (6 bases). CDR3 size: 13 residues. Between the trimmed V and J ends, which lost 2 bases and 5 bases, there was a span of 13 bases. Germline V CDR1 and CDR2: DFQATT, SNEGSKA (reference sequence). CDR3 DNA: TGCAGTGCTAGACGTCGGGAGCCCCACGAGCAGTACTTC. Translated: CSARRREPHEQYF.

V gene TRBV4-3 combines with J gene TRBJ2-1, with D perhaps assigned TRBD1 or TRBD2 (5 bases each). Germline loops: CDR1 LGHNA, CDR2 YSLEER. The CDR3 extends over 15 amino acids. The V end lost 0 bases, the J end lost 4 bases, and 10 bases lay between the germline ends. This CDR3 is CASSQEGTAYNEQFF. CDR3 bases: TGCGCCAGCAGCCAAGAGGGGACCGCTTACAATGAGCAGTTCTTC.

The chain combines TRBV7-9 with TRBJ1-5, with TRBD1 matching 8 bases. Germline trimming cut 5 bases from V and 3 bases from J; bases unmatched to any gene: 6. The CDR3 loop spans 15 amino acids. CDR1 SEHNR and CDR2 FQNEAQ come from the germline V gene (reference sequence). This CDR3 is CASSPGQVFNQPQHF. Here the CDR3 DNA reads TGTGCCAGCAGCCCGGGACAGGTTTTCAATCAGCCCCAGCATTTT.

The chain joins TRBV4-1 to TRBJ2-5, with 9 bases fitting TRBD2. Germline V gene lookup returns CDR1 MGHRA and CDR2 YSYEKL. Trimming at V came to 4 bases and at J to 1 base, leaving 7 bases not matched to a gene. This CDR3 spans 16 amino acids. The CDR3 is CASSRGAGGFQETQYF. The CDR3 nucleotides are TGCGCCAGCAGCCGGGGAGCGGGGGGCTTCCAAGAGACCCAGTACTTC.

This rearrangement joins TRBV20-1 to TRBJ1-2, with 9 bases fitting TRBD1. CDR3 length: 12 amino acids. Unmatched junction bases numbered 4, after V lost 7 bases and J lost 4 bases. CDR1 and CDR2 from the germline V gene are DFQATT and SNEGSKA (reference sequence). The CDR3 loop reads CSGTGDLYGYTF. In DNA form, the CDR3 reads TGCAGTGGGACAGGGGACCTCTATGGCTACACCTTC.

J is TRBJ2-1 and V is TRBV7-2; no definite D call. With 0 bases removed from V and 9 bases from J, the gap between germline ends came to 21 bases. Germline loops: CDR1 SGHTA, CDR2 FQGNSA. There are 17 residues in the CDR3. CDR3: CASSLAPGIGRVGEQFF. CDR3 DNA sequence: TGTGCCAGCAGCTTAGCGCCGGGCATCGGACGCGTTGGTGAGCAGTTCTTC.

V usage is TRBV10-3 and J usage is TRBJ2-3, with D perhaps being TRBD1 or TRBD2 (6 bases each). Germline values: CDR1 ENHRY, CDR2 SYGVKD. Trimming removed 9 bases at V and 1 base at J, with 14 bases between. CDR3 length: 14 residues. This chain's CDR3 is CAILQGGGTDTQYF. CDR3 in DNA: TGTGCCATACTACAGGGAGGTGGCACAGATACGCAGTATTTT.

The CDR3 protein is CASSGTSGRMLETQYF. The CDR3 region has the DNA TGCGCCAGCAGCGGGACTAGCGGGAGGATGTTAGAGACCCAGTACTTC. V and J are TRBV5-1 and TRBJ2-5; the match to TRBD2 covers 15 bases. This CDR3 spans 16 amino acids. Germline loops: CDR1 SGHRS, CDR2 YFSETQ. V lost 4 bases, J lost 4 bases, and 5 bases stayed unmatched. Drawing the rest from reference TRBV5-1 and TRBJ2-5, the complete variable domain is KAGVTQTPRYLIKTRGQQVTLSCSPISGHRSVSWYQQTPGQGLQFLFEYFSETQRNKGNFPGRFSGRQFSNSRSEMNVSTLELGDSALYLCASSGTSGRMLETQYFGPGTRLLVL.

The rearrangement links TRBV12-5 to TRBJ2-7, with 9 nucleotides matching TRBD2. The germline V gene encodes CDR1 LGHNT and CDR2 FRNRAP. The CDR3 totals 17 residues. CDR3 residues: CASSNELAGTSSYEQYF. For the CDR3, the DNA is TGTGCCTCCAGCAACGAGCTAGCGGGGACATCTTCCTACGAGCAGTACTTC. The full variable domain, its missing parts supplied by reference TRBV12-5 and TRBJ2-7, is DARVTQTPRHKVTEMGQEVTMRCQPILGHNTVFWYRQTMMQGLELLAYFRNRAPLDDSGMPKDRFSAEMPDATLATLKIQPSEPRDSAVYFCASSNELAGTSSYEQYFGPGTRLTVT.

This clonotype turned up a few times. V is TRBV7-9 and J is TRBJ2-5; tentatively, D is TRBD2 (6 bases). Germline V gene lookup returns CDR1 SEHNR and CDR2 FQNEAQ (reference sequence). The CDR3 is 15 residues long. V gave up 4 bases and J gave up 3 bases, with 15 bases separating them. The CDR3 DNA reads TGTGCCAGCAGCTCCCAAGGGACTTTGAAAGAGACCCAGTACTTC. The encoded protein is CASSSQGTLKETQYF.

The CDR3 DNA sequence: TGTGCCAGCAACTTCGTACCGAGAAACACCGGGGAGCTGTTTTTT. Encoded protein: CASNFVPRNTGELFF. The chain links TRBV12-3 or TRBV12-4 to TRBJ2-2; D call uncertain. V lost 7 bases and J lost 2, with 14 bases in between. This CDR3 is built from 15 residues.

About this clonotype: One end of the junction fails to match germline, which may point to a read error. This chain uses TRBV6-5 with TRBJ2-1; 9 positions agree with TRBD2. This CDR3 spans 17 amino acids. Germline-derived CDR1 and CDR2 are MNHEY and SVGAGI. The CDR3 sequence is CASSYSGSSGTYNEQLF. As DNA, the CDR3 is TGTGCCAGCAGTTACTCGGGATCTAGCGGGACCTACAATGAGCAGCTCTTC.

There are a few counts of this clonotype. The J gene is TRBJ2-5, the V gene TRBV18; 9 bases align to TRBD1. CDR1 and CDR2 (germline): KGHSH, LQKENI. This CDR3 contains 15 residues. V shed 2 bases and J 3 bases; nucleotides not matched to a gene: 4. As DNA, the CDR3 is TGTGCCAGCTCACCAGGTCGGACAGGGGAAGAGACCCAGTACTTC. Its translation: CASSPGRTGEETQYF.

The CDR3 loop is CASSFSTGRSYEQYF. DNA of the CDR3: TGTGCCAGCAGTTTTTCAACGGGTCGCTCCTACGAGCAGTACTTC. The J gene is TRBJ2-7, the V gene TRBV12-3 or TRBV12-4; no firm D call. The CDR3 is made up of 15 amino acids. The V end was cut by 3 bases, the J end by 0 bases, with 12 bases between.